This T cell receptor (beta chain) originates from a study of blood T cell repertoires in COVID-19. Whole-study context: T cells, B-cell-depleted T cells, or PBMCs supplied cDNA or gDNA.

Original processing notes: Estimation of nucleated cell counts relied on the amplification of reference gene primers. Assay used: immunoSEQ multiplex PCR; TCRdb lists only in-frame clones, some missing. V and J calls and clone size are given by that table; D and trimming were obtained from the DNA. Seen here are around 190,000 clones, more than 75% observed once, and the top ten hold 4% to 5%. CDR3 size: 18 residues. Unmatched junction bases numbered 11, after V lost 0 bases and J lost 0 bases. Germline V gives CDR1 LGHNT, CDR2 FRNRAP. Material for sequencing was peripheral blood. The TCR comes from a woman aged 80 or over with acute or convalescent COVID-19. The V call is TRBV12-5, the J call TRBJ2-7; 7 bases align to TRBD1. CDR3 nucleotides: TGTGCTAGTGGTTTGGTAAGGTTCGTTAGGGGGCCCTCCTACGAGCAGTACTTC. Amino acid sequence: CASGLVRFVRGPSYEQYF.